This T cell receptor (beta chain) was identified in a study of blood T cell repertoires in COVID-19. Study as a whole: T cells, B-cell-depleted T cells, or PBMCs supplied cDNA or gDNA.

Per the original methods: Nucleated cell number was recorded as an estimate derived from reference gene primer amplification. Data came from immunoSEQ multiplex PCR; TCRdb stores just in-frame clones and leaves some out. From that table come the V and J calls and clone size; the DNA was used to work out D and trimming. The data contain 150,000 to 200,000 clones, about nine tenths of them singletons. The V gene's germline CDR1 is SGDLS and CDR2 YYNGEE. Deletions cut 0 bases from V and 2 bases from J, with 9 bases between. This CDR3 has 15 residues. The clonotype originates from a woman aged 55 to 70 who had recovered from COVID-19. The specimen sequenced was peripheral blood. The chain joins TRBV9 to TRBJ1-3; TRBD1 might be the D (5 bases). The CDR3 bases are TGTGCCAGCAGCGTAGGGTGGGGCACTGGAAACACCATATATTTT. Its protein product is CASSVGWGTGNTIYF. Full variable domain (outside the CDR3, taken from reference TRBV9 and TRBJ1-3): DSGVTQTPKHLITATGQRVTLRCSPRSGDLSVYWYQQSLDQGLQFLIQYYNGEERAKGNILERFSAQQFPDLHSELNLSSLELGDSALYFCASSVGWGTGNTIYFGEGSWLTVV.